These T cell receptor beta chains were read from a single sample in a study of shared clonotypes between healthy human individuals. The protocol was immunoSEQ multiplex PCR, while the TCRdb copy is restricted to in-frame clones and leaves out a portion. The sample shows about 230,000 clones, over 50% of them seen only once. Input material: memory CD4+ T cells sorted from blood. These receptors were collected from a man between 25 and 39 years old in good health. Both conserved end residues are part of each CDR3. D genes are given only for firm matches. Clone sizes are given selectively: once, few, many, or a class where the clone is expanded.

J gene: TRBJ2-2; CDR3 length: 12; D gene: .; V gene: TRBV11-3; clone size: .; CDR3 DNA: TGTGCCAGCAGCAAGAACACCGGGGAGCTGTTTTTT; CDR3 protein: CASSKNTGELFF
J gene: TRBJ2-1; CDR3 length: 15; D gene: .; V gene: TRBV27; clone size: .; CDR3 DNA: TGTGCCAGCAGTCCTGGGAGTTTCGGGGCCAATGAGCAGTTCTTC; CDR3 protein: CASSPGSFGANEQFF
J gene: TRBJ2-5; CDR3 length: 14; D gene: TRBD2; V gene: TRBV10-3; clone size: .; CDR3 DNA: TGTGCCATTGGACTAGCGGGAGGGGAAGAGACCCAGTACTTC; CDR3 protein: CAIGLAGGEETQYF
J gene: TRBJ2-1; CDR3 length: 16; D gene: TRBD2; V gene: TRBV27; clone size: few; CDR3 DNA: TGTGCCAGCGCCAATACGGGAGGAGGTTTTTACAATGAGCAGTTCTTC; CDR3 protein: CASANTGGGFYNEQFF
J gene: TRBJ2-2; CDR3 length: 15; D gene: TRBD2; V gene: TRBV7-3; clone size: .; CDR3 DNA: TGTGCCAGCAGCCGATTAGCGGGAGACACCGGGGAGCTGTTTTTT; CDR3 protein: CASSRLAGDTGELFF
J gene: TRBJ2-3; CDR3 length: 14; D gene: TRBD2; V gene: TRBV5-5; clone size: .; CDR3 DNA: TGTGCCAGCAGCTTCAGCGGGATTGTAGATACGCAGTATTTT; CDR3 protein: CASSFSGIVDTQYF
J gene: TRBJ1-2; CDR3 length: 13; D gene: .; V gene: TRBV6-5; clone size: once; CDR3 DNA: TGTGCCAGCAGTTACCGGACAGCTAAAAGCTACACCTTC; CDR3 protein: CASSYRTAKSYTF
J gene: TRBJ1-2; CDR3 length: 14; D gene: .; V gene: TRBV27; clone size: few; CDR3 DNA: TGTGCCAGCAGTCCCCGGGCAGGCAACTATGGCTACACCTTC; CDR3 protein: CASSPRAGNYGYTF
J gene: TRBJ2-1; CDR3 length: 15; D gene: .; V gene: TRBV5-5; clone size: .; CDR3 DNA: TGTGCCAGCAGCTTTGCGACAGGCCCATACAATGAGCAGTTCTTC; CDR3 protein: CASSFATGPYNEQFF
J gene: TRBJ1-2; CDR3 length: 14; D gene: .; V gene: TRBV30; clone size: few; CDR3 DNA: TGTGCCTGGAGCGGCGGCGGCCGGAGGTATGGCTACACCTTC; CDR3 protein: CAWSGGGRRYGYTF
J gene: TRBJ1-2; CDR3 length: 11; D gene: TRBD1; V gene: TRBV27; clone size: few; CDR3 DNA: TGTGCCAGCAGTACGGGACAGTCCTACACCTTC; CDR3 protein: CASSTGQSYTF